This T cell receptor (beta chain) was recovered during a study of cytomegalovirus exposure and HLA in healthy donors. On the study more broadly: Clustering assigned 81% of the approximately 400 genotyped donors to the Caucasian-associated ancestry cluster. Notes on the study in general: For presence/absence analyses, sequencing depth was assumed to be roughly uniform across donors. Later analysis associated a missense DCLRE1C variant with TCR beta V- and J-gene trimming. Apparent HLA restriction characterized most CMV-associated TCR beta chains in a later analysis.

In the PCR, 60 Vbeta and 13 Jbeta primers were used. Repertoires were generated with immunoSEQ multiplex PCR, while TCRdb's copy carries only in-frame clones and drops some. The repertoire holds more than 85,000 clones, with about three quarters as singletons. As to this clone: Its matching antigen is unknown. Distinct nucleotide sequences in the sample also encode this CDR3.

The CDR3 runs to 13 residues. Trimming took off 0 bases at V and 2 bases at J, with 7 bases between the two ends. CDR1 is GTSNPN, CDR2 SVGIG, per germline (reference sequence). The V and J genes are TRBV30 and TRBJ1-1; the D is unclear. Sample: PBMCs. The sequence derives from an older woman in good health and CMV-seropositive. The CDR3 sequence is CAWSVLVNTEAFF. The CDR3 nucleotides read TGTGCCTGGAGTGTACTGGTCAACACTGAAGCTTTCTTT.